The rows below give T cell receptor beta chains drawn from one sample of a study of blood T cell repertoires in COVID-19. Profiling relied on immunoSEQ multiplex PCR, and the TCRdb table lists in-frame clones only, not all of them. This table has more than 90,000 clones, about 85% appearing once. The sample was peripheral blood. These receptors originate from a human donor in a cohort sampled during active COVID-19. Both conserved end residues are part of each CDR3. A D gene is named only where the DNA matches it firmly.

TRBD1	TRBV30	CAWEQGSGQPQHF
TRBD1	TRBV7-2	CASSFDRGRNTEAFF
-	TRBV5-1	CASSSVGGTSEKLFF
-	TRBV6-1	CASSEAEQVAYEQYF
-	TRBV4-3	CASSQVTAGELFF
TRBD1	TRBV3-1/TRBV3-2	CASSQEGTGGATEAFF
TRBD2	TRBV20-1	CSASRREREQYF
TRBD2	TRBV9	CASNDKGLLQETQYF
-	TRBV11-3	CASSLSTVNTGELFF
-	TRBV10-3	CAISEGSSRGQETQYF
TRBD1	TRBV7-3	CASSPAIRGQAYNEQFF
-	TRBV7-2	CASSPYAGAEAFF
-	TRBV5-1	CASSLERRTEAFF
-	TRBV4-2	CASSNSPRPGTNEKLFF
TRBD1	TRBV15	CATSTLHWDRGGEQYF
TRBD1	TRBV15	CATSRDLAAGGEAFF
-	TRBV4-1	CASSLVWSMNTEAFF
-	TRBV20-1	CSAEARTQYF
TRBD2	TRBV3-1/TRBV3-2	CASSPYGSLAGGEQFF
-	TRBV9	CASSVGGAGHEQYF
-	TRBV3-1/TRBV3-2	CASQRQGGTGELFF
TRBD2	TRBV5-1	CASSSSAGTSGGNEQFF
-	TRBV7-9	CASSLLGGNQPQHF
-	TRBV2	CASSLVDGNTIYF
-	TRBV15	CATSRGRQSSRWTEAFF
-	TRBV18	CASSPTGIWLETQYF
TRBD1	TRBV9	CASSVTGGNTEAFF
TRBD2	TRBV10-3	CAISDPREGGGSYEQYF
-	TRBV10-3	CAISSTQGGSPLHF
-	TRBV11-3	CASSQDTGELFF
-	TRBV7-8	CASSSGTSQETQYF
TRBD2	TRBV4-1	CASSPGTSGVYNEQFF
-	TRBV12-3/TRBV12-4	CASSLQGGYTF
-	TRBV5-1	CASNEGSTSSYNSPLHF
TRBD1	TRBV6-5	CASSRQGEAGNTIYF
-	TRBV5-3	CARSLESWELFF
-	TRBV5-6	CASSLVGGEGNYGYTF
TRBD1	TRBV6-5	CASGIDRGPYEQYF
-	TRBV7-9	CASSRFEDTEAFF
TRBD2	TRBV19	CASSIVGAGVIF
TRBD1	TRBV27	CASSPSGGALEQYF
-	TRBV12-3/TRBV12-4	CASSPVSNTEAFF